This T cell receptor beta chain appears in the sequencing data of a study of shared clonotypes between healthy human individuals. Note on this clone: Other DNA sequences of this sample code for an identical CDR3.

Trimming removed 9 bases from V and 9 bases from J; junction bases left unmatched: 11. In germline, CDR1 is LNHDA, CDR2 SQIVND (reference sequence). This CDR3 contains 13 residues. Assay execution took place at the deep level. Profiled with immunoSEQ multiplex PCR; TCRdb holds only in-frame clones, not every one. Of about 560,000 clones in the sample, roughly 72% are singletons; the top ten hold around 12%. The TCR sequence derives from a woman between 35 and 50 years old in good health. Some clones in this sample may be carry-over from other donors' samples. J is TRBJ2-1 and V is TRBV19; TRBD2 matches at 7 bases. Sequenced input: PBMCs. For the CDR3, the DNA is TGTGCCAGCTCGACTAGCCGGCATGGTGAGCAGTTCTTC. Its translation is CASSTSRHGEQFF.